This entry lists 2 T cell receptor beta chains sequenced from one sample in a study of shared clonotypes between healthy human individuals. Libraries were prepared by immunoSEQ multiplex PCR; TCRdb keeps only in-frame clonotypes and omits some of them. Among roughly 600,000 clones listed, nearly 98% were seen once. CD45RO-negative, CCR7-positively selected cells formed the naive CD8 fraction, excluding terminally differentiated effector memory CD45RA+ cells. The source material was naive CD8+ T cells sorted from blood. These receptors all come from a man aged 25-45 years in good health.

V usage is TRBV7-2 and J usage is TRBJ2-5, with 9 bases that match TRBD2. J was trimmed by 3 bases and V by 5 bases; bases with no gene match: 7. The CDR3 sequence is 15 residues long. Germline CDR1 is SGHTA and CDR2 is FQGNSA. The DNA for the CDR3 is TGTGCCAGCAGCACCGGGACTAGCCTTAAAGAGACCCAGTACTTC. Translation gives CASSTGTSLKETQYF.

The chain is built from TRBV6-6 and TRBJ2-1, with 9 nucleotides matching TRBD2. The CDR3 extends over 14 amino acids. V dropped 7 bases and J dropped 5; count of bases not matched to a gene: 6. CDR1 and CDR2 from the germline V gene are MNHNY and SVGAGI (reference sequence). The CDR3 nucleotides are TGTGCCAGCACCAAGACTAGCGGTCACAATGAGCAGTTCTTC. It is translated as CASTKTSGHNEQFF.